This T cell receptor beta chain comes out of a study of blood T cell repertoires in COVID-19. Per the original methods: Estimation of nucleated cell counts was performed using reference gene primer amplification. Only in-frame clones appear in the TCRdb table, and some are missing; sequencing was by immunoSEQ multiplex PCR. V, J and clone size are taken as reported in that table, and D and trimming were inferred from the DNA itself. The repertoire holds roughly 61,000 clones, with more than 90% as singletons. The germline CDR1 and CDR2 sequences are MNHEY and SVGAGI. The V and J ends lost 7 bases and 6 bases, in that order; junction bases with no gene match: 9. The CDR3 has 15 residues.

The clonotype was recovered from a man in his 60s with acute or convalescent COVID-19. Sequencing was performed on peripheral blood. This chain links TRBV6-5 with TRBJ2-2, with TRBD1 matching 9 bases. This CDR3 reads CASTPDRGSPGELFF. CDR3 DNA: TGTGCCAGCACACCGGACAGGGGATCCCCCGGGGAGCTGTTTTTT.